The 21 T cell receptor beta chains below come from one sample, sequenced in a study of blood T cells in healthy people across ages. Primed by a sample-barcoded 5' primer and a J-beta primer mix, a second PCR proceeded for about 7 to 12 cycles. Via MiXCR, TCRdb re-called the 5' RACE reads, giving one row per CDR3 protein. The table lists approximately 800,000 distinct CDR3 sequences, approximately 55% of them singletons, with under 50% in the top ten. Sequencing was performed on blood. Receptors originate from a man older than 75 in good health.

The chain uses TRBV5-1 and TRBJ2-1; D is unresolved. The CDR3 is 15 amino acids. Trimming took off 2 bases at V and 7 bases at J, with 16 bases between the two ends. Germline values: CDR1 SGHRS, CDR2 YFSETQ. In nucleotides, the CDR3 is TGCGCCAGCAGCTTCCAGGTAAAAGGTTTGAATGAGCAGTTCTTC. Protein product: CASSFQVKGLNEQFF.

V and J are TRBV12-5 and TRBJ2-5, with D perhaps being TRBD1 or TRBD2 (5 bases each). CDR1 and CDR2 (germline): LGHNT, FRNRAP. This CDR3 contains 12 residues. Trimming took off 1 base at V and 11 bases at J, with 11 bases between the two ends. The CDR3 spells CASGLGGIEQYF. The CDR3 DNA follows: TGTGCTAGTGGTTTGGGGGGGATTGAGCAGTACTTC. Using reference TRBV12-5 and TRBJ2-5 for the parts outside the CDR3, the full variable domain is DARVTQTPRHKVTEMGQEVTMRCQPILGHNTVFWYRQTMMQGLELLAYFRNRAPLDDSGMPKDRFSAEMPDATLATLKIQPSEPRDSAVYFCASGLGGIEQYFGPGTRLLVL.

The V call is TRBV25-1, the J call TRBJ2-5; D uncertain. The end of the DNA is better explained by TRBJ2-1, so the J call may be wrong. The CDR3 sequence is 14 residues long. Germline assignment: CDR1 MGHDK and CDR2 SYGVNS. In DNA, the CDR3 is TGTGCCAGCACCGCAAATTTACCCCCAGAGACCCAGTTCTTC. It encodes CASTANLPPETQFF.

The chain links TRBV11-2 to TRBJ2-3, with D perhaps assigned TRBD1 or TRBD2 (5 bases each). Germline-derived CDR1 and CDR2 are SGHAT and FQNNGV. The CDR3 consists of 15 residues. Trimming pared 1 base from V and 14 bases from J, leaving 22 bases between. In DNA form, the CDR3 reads TGTGCCAGCAGCTTAGGTAGCAGGGAGAACAGATACGCGTATTTT. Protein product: CASSLGSRENRYAYF.

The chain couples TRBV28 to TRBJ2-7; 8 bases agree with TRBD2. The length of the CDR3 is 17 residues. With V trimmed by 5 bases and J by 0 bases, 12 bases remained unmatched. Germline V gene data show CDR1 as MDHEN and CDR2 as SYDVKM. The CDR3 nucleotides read TGTGCCAGCAGTCCCGTCGGGGCGGGAGGCTTCTCCTACGAGCAGTACTTC. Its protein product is CASSPVGAGGFSYEQYF.

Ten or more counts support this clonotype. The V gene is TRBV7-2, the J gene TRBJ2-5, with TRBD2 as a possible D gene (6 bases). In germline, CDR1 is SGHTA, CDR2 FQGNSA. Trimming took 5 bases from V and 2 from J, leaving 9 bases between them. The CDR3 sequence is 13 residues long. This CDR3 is CASSRGTQETQYF. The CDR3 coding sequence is TGTGCCAGCAGCCGCGGGACGCAAGAGACCCAGTACTTC.

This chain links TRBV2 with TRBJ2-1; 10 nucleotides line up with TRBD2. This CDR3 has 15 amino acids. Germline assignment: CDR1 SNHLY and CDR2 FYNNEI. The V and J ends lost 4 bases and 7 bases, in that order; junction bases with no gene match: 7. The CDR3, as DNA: TGTGCCAGCAGTGTCTCTAGCGGGAGTACGAATGAGCAGTTCTTC. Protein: CASSVSSGSTNEQFF.

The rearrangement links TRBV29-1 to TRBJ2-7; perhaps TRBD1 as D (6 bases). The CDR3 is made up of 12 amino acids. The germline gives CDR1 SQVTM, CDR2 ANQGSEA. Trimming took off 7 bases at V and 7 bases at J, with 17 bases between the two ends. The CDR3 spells CSASAGAREQYF. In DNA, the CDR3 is TGCAGCGCGTCCGCAGGGGCGCGAGAGCAGTACTTC.

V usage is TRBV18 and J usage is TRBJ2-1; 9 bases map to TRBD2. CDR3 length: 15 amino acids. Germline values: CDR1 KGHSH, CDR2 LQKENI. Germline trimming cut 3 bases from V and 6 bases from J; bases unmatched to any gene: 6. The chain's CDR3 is CASSPVAGAGNEQFF. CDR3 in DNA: TGTGCCAGCTCACCGGTAGCGGGAGCGGGCAATGAGCAGTTCTTC.

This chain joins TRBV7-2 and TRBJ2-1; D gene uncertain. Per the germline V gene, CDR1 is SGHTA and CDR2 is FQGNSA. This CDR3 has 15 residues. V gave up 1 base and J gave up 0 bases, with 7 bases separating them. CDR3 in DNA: TGTGCCAGCAGCTTAGGCCAGACCTCCTACAATGAGCAGTTCTTC. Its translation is CASSLGQTSYNEQFF. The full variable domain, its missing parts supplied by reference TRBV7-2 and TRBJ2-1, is GAGVSQSPSNKVTEKGKDVELRCDPISGHTALYWYRQSLGQGLEFLIYFQGNSAPDKSGLPSDRFSAERTGGSVSTLTIQRTQQEDSAVYLCASSLGQTSYNEQFFGPGTRLTVL.

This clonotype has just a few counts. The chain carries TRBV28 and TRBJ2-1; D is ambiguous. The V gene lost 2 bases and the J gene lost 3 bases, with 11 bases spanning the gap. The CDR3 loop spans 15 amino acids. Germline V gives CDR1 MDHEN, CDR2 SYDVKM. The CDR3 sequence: CASSLRLPHYNEQFF. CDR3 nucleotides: TGTGCCAGCAGTTTAAGGCTACCCCACTACAATGAGCAGTTCTTC.

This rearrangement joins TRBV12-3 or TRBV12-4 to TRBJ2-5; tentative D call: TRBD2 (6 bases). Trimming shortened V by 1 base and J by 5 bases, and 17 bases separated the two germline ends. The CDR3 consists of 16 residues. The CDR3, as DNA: TGTGCCAGCAGTTTAGGACCGGGACTCCTAAAGGAGACCCAGTACTTC. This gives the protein CASSLGPGLLKETQYF.

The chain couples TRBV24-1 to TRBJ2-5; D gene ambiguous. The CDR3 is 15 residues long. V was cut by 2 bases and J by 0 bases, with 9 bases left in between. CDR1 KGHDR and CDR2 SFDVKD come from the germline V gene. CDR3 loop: CATSDSADYQETQYF. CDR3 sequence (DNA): TGTGCCACCAGTGATTCTGCAGATTACCAAGAGACCCAGTACTTC.

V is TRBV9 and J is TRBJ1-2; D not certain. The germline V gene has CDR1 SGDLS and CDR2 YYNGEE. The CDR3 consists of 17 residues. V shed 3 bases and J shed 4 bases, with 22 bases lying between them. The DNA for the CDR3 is TGTGCCAGCAGCGCCCCCGCCGGACCGAACTTTTCCTATGGCTACACCTTC. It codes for CASSAPAGPNFSYGYTF.

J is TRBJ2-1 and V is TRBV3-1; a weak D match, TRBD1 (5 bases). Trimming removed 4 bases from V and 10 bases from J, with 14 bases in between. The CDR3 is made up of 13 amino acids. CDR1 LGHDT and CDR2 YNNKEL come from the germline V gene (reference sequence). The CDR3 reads CASSPRQPGEQFF. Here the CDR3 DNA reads TGTGCCAGCAGCCCTCGACAGCCAGGGGAGCAGTTCTTC.

The CDR3 region has the DNA TGTGCCAGCAGCCGGACCCGGGGAGCCAAAGGCTACACCTTC. Protein sequence: CASSRTRGAKGYTF. The chain is built from TRBV28 and TRBJ1-2; D uncertain. The CDR3 spans 14 residues. The germline CDR1 and CDR2 sequences are MDHEN and SYDVKM. The ends were cut back, 6 bases at V and 8 bases at J, with 19 bases in the middle.

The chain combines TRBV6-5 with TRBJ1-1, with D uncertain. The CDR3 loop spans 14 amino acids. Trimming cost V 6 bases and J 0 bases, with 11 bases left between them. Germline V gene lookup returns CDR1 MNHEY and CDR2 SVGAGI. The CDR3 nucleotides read TGTGCCAGCAGATTCCGGGGAATGAACACTGAAGCTTTCTTT. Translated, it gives CASRFRGMNTEAFF.

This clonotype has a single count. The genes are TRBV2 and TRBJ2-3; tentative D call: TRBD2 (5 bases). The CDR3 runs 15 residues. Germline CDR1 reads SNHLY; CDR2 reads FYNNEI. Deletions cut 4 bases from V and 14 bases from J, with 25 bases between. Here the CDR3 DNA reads TGTGCCAGCAGTGCACCCGGGAAGGCTCACAGATACGCGTATTTT. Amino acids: CASSAPGKAHRYAYF.

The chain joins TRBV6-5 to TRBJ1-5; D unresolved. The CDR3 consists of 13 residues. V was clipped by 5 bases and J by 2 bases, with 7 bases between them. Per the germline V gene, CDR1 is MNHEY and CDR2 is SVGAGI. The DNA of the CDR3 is TGTGCCAGCAGTCCGCGCGGCAATCAGCCCCAGCATTTT. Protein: CASSPRGNQPQHF.

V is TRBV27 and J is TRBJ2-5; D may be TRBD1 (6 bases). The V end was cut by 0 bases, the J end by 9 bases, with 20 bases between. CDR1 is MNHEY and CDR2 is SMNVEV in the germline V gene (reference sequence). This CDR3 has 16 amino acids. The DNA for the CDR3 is TGTGCCAGCAGTTTATCGAGGGACAACCGTGCCGCTCCCCAGTACTTC. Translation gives CASSLSRDNRAAPQYF.

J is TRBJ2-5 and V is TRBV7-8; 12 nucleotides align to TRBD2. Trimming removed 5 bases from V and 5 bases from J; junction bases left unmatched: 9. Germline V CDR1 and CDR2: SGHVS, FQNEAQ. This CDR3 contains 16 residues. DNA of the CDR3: TGTGCCAGCAGCCCCCGAGGACTAGCGGGGTCGGAGACCCAGTACTTC. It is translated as CASSPRGLAGSETQYF.